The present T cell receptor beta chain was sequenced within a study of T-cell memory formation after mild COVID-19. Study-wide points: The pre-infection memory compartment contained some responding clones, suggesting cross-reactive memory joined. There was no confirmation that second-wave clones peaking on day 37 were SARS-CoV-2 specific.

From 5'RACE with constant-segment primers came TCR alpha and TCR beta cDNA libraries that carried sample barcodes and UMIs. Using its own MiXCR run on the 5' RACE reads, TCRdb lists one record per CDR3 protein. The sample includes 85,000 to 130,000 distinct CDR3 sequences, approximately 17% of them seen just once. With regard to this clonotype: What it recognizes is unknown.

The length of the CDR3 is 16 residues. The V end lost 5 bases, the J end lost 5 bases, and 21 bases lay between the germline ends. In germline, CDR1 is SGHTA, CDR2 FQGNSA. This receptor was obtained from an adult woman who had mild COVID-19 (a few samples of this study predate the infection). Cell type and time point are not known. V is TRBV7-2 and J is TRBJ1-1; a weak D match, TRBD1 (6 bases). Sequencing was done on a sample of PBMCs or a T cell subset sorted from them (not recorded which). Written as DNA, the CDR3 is TGTGCCAGCAGCCCCCCGCGGGCAGGGACAAGTACTGAAGCTTTCTTT. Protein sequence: CASSPPRAGTSTEAFF.